This T cell receptor beta chain was retrieved from a study of T cell changes during pregnancy in multiple sclerosis. TCRdb's copy holds only in-frame clones and misses some; the assay was immunoSEQ multiplex PCR. This repertoire shows some 19,000 clones, roughly 88% found once; its top ten account for roughly 5.5%. The CDR3 extends over 15 amino acids. Trimming pared 0 bases from V and 3 bases from J, leaving 12 bases between. Germline V CDR1 and CDR2: MNHEY, SVGAGI. The V call is TRBV6-5, the J call TRBJ2-7; D unresolved. This clonotype originated in a female donor in good health, enrolled as a control in a pregnancy study. The sequencing here drew on CD8+ T cells from peripheral blood mononuclear cells, taken after pregnancy. CDR3 sequence (DNA): TGTGCCAGCAGTTACTCGATCATTGCGGTCTACGAGCAGTACTTC. Amino acids: CASSYSIIAVYEQYF.